The rows below give T cell receptor beta chains drawn from one sample of a study of OX40 agonist ivuxolimab in advanced cancers. TCRdb's copy holds only in-frame clones and misses some; the assay was immunoSEQ multiplex PCR. The sample carries about 49,000 clones, 85% recorded once. The starting material was CD4+ or CD8+ T cells sorted from blood, obtained in a trial of the OX40 agonist ivuxolimab. All receptors come from an adult with an advanced solid tumor such as melanoma, head and neck, liver or kidney cancer. CDR3s include the opening cysteine and the closing phenylalanine or tryptophan. A D gene is named only where the DNA matches it firmly. Clone size is stated in some rows and not others, as once, few, many or a class when expanded.

clone_size	j_call	d_call	v_call	cdr3_nt	cdr3_aa
few	TRBJ1-6	NA	TRBV18	TGTGCCAGCTCACGAACAGGGCTACGGTCCTATAATTCACCCCTCCACTTT	CASSRTGLRSYNSPLHF
NA	TRBJ2-1	TRBD2	TRBV15	TGTGCCACCAGCATCTTAGCGGGGTCACCCAATGAGCAGTTCTTC	CATSILAGSPNEQFF
NA	TRBJ1-1	NA	TRBV12-5	TGTGCTAGTGGTTTGGACGACAACGAAGCTTTCTTT	CASGLDDNEAFF
NA	TRBJ1-2	TRBD1	TRBV7-9	TGTGCCAGCAGCTTACCCGAGAACAGGGGAAGTTTGGGCTACACCTTC	CASSLPENRGSLGYTF
once	TRBJ2-2	NA	TRBV27	TGTGCCAGCAGTTTTGCGGGGCCCGGGGAGCTGTTTTTT	CASSFAGPGELFF
NA	TRBJ1-1	NA	TRBV5-4	TGTGCCAGCAGCTTGGCGGGATCGAACACTGAAGCTTTCTTT	CASSLAGSNTEAFF
NA	TRBJ2-1	NA	TRBV20-1	TGCAGTGCTAGTAGGCCATACGGGCAGTTCTTC	CSASRPYGQFF
NA	TRBJ2-1	NA	TRBV20-1	TGCAGTGCTAGGGGCGCTGAGCAGTTCTTC	CSARGAEQFF
NA	TRBJ2-1	NA	TRBV28	TGTGCCAGCAGTTTATTGACGTTTGAGCAGTTCTTC	CASSLLTFEQFF
NA	TRBJ1-2	NA	TRBV6-5	TGTGCCAGCAGTTACTCGATGAGTGGTGACTACACCTTC	CASSYSMSGDYTF
NA	TRBJ2-7	TRBD1	TRBV6-5	TGTGCCAGCAGTTCAGACAGGGTGGACTACGAGCAGTACTTC	CASSSDRVDYEQYF
NA	TRBJ2-1	NA	TRBV13	TGTGCCAGCAGCGGGAGCTCCTACAATGAGCAGTTCTTC	CASSGSSYNEQFF
NA	TRBJ2-5	TRBD1	TRBV9	TGTGCCAGCAGCCCCCCCAACAGGGGTAGGGCAGAGACCCAGTACTTC	CASSPPNRGRAETQYF
NA	TRBJ1-1	NA	TRBV7-2	TGTGCCAGCAGCCCAACCCTAGGGATGAACACTGAAGCTTTCTTT	CASSPTLGMNTEAFF
NA	TRBJ2-2	NA	TRBV4-1	TGCGCCAGCACCCAGGGTGCCGGGGAGCTGTTTTTT	CASTQGAGELFF
NA	TRBJ2-2	NA	TRBV5-6	TGTGCCACCACGGACTCAAATCCAATAAACACCGGGGAGCTGTTTTTT	CATTDSNPINTGELFF
NA	TRBJ2-1	TRBD1	TRBV9	TGTGCCAGCAGCGTCGACGGGACAGGGGCCGTCTATGAGCAGTTCTTC	CASSVDGTGAVYEQFF
NA	TRBJ2-1	NA	TRBV6-4	TGTGCCAGCAGTGACTCGGGGGGGCGCGAGCAGTTCTTC	CASSDSGGREQFF
NA	TRBJ1-2	TRBD1	TRBV6-1	TGTGCCAGCAGTGAGACAGGGGGCTATGGCTACACCTTC	CASSETGGYGYTF
NA	TRBJ2-7	NA	TRBV12-5	TGTGCTAGTCTTATTAACTACGAGCAGTACTTC	CASLINYEQYF
NA	TRBJ1-5	NA	TRBV29-1	TGCAGCGTTGAACCCCCCGTGCCCCAGCATTTT	CSVEPPVPQHF
NA	TRBJ2-1	TRBD1	TRBV7-2	TGTGCCAGCAGCCGAACAGGGGCGACTAATGAGCAGTTCTTC	CASSRTGATNEQFF
NA	TRBJ2-7	NA	TRBV7-9	TGTGCCAGCAGCTTAGAGGCACAAATTACCTACGAGCAGTACTTC	CASSLEAQITYEQYF
once	TRBJ2-7	NA	TRBV30	TGTGCCTGGAGTGTATTGAAACAGGGCTACGAGCAGTACTTC	CAWSVLKQGYEQYF
NA	TRBJ1-1	NA	TRBV28	TGTGCCAGCAGTCCCCCAACAGGGCGCACTGAAGCTTTCTTT	CASSPPTGRTEAFF
NA	TRBJ1-3	NA	TRBV25-1	TGTGCCAGCAGTGGGCAGGGATCTGGAAACACCATATATTTT	CASSGQGSGNTIYF
NA	TRBJ2-4	NA	TRBV5-1	TGCGCCAGCAGCAGCGATGGACAGCTCCCCCAAAACATTCAGTACTTC	CASSSDGQLPQNIQYF
few	TRBJ1-5	NA	TRBV28	TGTGCCAGCAGTTCCGGACATTCTAGCAATCAGCCCCAGCATTTT	CASSSGHSSNQPQHF
NA	TRBJ2-6	TRBD1	TRBV9	TGTGCCAGCAGCGTGAGAATGGGGACAGGGGGCTCTGGGGCCAACGTCCTGACTTTC	CASSVRMGTGGSGANVLTF
many	TRBJ1-1	TRBD1	TRBV6-5	TGTGCCAGCAGTGCCGGGACAGGAGGTGAAGCTTTCTTT	CASSAGTGGEAFF
NA	TRBJ2-5	TRBD2	TRBV27	TGTGCCAGCAGTTTATTTTGGCTAGCGGGGGAGACCCAGTACTTC	CASSLFWLAGETQYF
NA	TRBJ1-5	NA	TRBV4-2	TGTGCCAGCAGCCAAGATGAAGGGGGCAATCAGCCCCAGCATTTT	CASSQDEGGNQPQHF
NA	TRBJ1-1	NA	TRBV5-8	TGTGCCAGCAGCCCCGGGACTGAAGCTTTCTTT	CASSPGTEAFF
few	TRBJ1-2	NA	TRBV27	TGTGCCAGCAGTTTAGGACAGCTAAACTATGGCTACACCTTC	CASSLGQLNYGYTF
NA	TRBJ2-1	NA	TRBV11-3	TGTGCCAGCAGCTCTCTGGGCTCCAACAATGAGCAGTTCTTC	CASSSLGSNNEQFF
once	TRBJ2-7	NA	TRBV11-2	TGTGCCAGCAGCTCAACCGGGACCCCCTACGAGCAGTACTTC	CASSSTGTPYEQYF
NA	TRBJ2-1	NA	TRBV7-9	TGTGCCAGCAGCTTGGAGGGGGGGTCCTACAATGAGCAGTTCTTC	CASSLEGGSYNEQFF
NA	TRBJ2-3	NA	TRBV19	TGTGCCAGTAGTATGAGGGAGGTGGTCACAGATACGCAGTATTTT	CASSMREVVTDTQYF
NA	TRBJ1-1	NA	TRBV4-1	TGCGCCAGCAGGCCCGAGTCCAGTTTAAACACTGAAGCTTTCTTT	CASRPESSLNTEAFF
NA	TRBJ2-5	NA	TRBV5-6	TGTGCCAGCAGCTTGGGGGGAAAACAAGAGACCCAGTACTTC	CASSLGGKQETQYF
NA	TRBJ1-5	TRBD1	TRBV5-6	TGTGCCAGCAGCTTTGCTGGGGACAGGGGGGATCAGCCCCAGCATTTT	CASSFAGDRGDQPQHF
once	TRBJ1-4	NA	TRBV18	TGTGCCAGCTCCAATAATGAAAAACTGTTTTTT	CASSNNEKLFF
NA	TRBJ2-2	NA	TRBV6-6	TGTGCCAGCAGTTACCAGCCTAGGGAAAGTCACGGGGAGCTGTTTTTT	CASSYQPRESHGELFF
NA	TRBJ1-2	NA	TRBV28	TGTGCCAGCAAGGGGGAGTTCTATGGCTACACCTTC	CASKGEFYGYTF
NA	TRBJ2-3	NA	TRBV4-1	TGCGCCAGCAGCCAATCACCCGAGAACACAGATACGCAGTATTTT	CASSQSPENTDTQYF
few	TRBJ2-3	TRBD1	TRBV15	TGTGCCACCAGCTTACGGGACAGGGGGCCATCGGATACGCAGTATTTT	CATSLRDRGPSDTQYF
few	TRBJ2-3	TRBD1	TRBV4-3	TGCGCCAGCAGCCAGGGACAGGGTTCAGATACGCAGTATTTT	CASSQGQGSDTQYF